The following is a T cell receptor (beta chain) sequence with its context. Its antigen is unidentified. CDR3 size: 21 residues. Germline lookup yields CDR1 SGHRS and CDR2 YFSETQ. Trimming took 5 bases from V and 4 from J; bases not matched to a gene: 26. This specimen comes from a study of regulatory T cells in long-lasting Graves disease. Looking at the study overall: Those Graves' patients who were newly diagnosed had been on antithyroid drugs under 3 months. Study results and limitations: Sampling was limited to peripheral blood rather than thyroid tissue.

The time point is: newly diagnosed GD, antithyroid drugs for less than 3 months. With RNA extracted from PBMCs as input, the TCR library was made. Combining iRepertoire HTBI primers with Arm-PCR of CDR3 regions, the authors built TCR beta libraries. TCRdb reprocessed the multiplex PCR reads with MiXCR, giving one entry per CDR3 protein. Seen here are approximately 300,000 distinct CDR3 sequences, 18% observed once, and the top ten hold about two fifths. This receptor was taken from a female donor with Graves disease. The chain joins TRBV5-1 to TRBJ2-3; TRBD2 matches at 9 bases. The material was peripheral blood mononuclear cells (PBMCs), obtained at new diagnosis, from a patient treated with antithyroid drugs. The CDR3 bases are TGCGCCAGCAGACGAACGGACCGCATCAGCCTAGGGACTAGCATGCCAGATACGCAGTATTTT. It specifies CASRRTDRISLGTSMPDTQYF.